This TCR beta chain was sequenced for a study of regulatory T cells in long-lasting Graves disease. Regarding the study as a whole: When disease was persistent, TRBV28, TRBJ1-2 and TRBJ2-5 were the favored segments.

Arm-PCR with iRepertoire HTBI primers amplified the CDR3 regions for these TCR beta libraries. TCRdb recomputed calls from the multiplex PCR reads with MiXCR, one row per CDR3 protein. This table has roughly 430,000 distinct CDR3 sequences, around 15% appearing once. V gave up 5 bases and J gave up 6 bases, with 11 bases separating them. CDR3 length: 12 residues. Specified time point: newly diagnosed GD, antithyroid drugs for less than 3 months. Preparation of the TCR library used RNA extracted from PBMCs. This clonotype was seen at least ten times. Its cognate antigen is unknown. In addition, the sample was reused for a study of T cells in Graves' hyperthyroidism and ophthalmopathy.

Source: peripheral blood mononuclear cells (PBMCs), taken at new diagnosis, from a patient treated with antithyroid drugs. The chain is built from TRBV12-3 or TRBV12-4 and TRBJ2-7, with D perhaps matching TRBD2 (5 bases). The receptor comes from a woman in her twenties or thirties with Graves disease. In nucleotides, the CDR3 is TGTGCCAGCAGTATTGGACTGCGCGAGCAGTACTTC. Encoded protein: CASSIGLREQYF.